This paragraph covers one TCR beta chain sequence. Its target is unknown. This entry comes from a study of T cell responses to AZD1222 COVID-19 vaccine. Study-level information: Samples with a second dose at about 4 or about 12 weeks were pooled together.

The ends were cut back, 7 bases at V and 3 bases at J, with 12 bases in the middle. The CDR3 is 13 residues long. Germline CDR1 is LNHNV and CDR2 is YYDKDF (reference sequence). Whole-study findings and limits: Researchers report vaccine-associated CD4 TCRs spanning spike, with dominance at 160-218 and 743-854. Spike-specific TCR repertoires showed rising breadth and depth after two AZD1222 doses.

Clones were sequenced by immunoSEQ multiplex PCR, and TCRdb holds only the in-frame ones, with some missing. This table has some 130,000 clones, approximately 83% appearing once. The chain joins TRBV15 to TRBJ1-1; D call uncertain. The receptor comes from an adult in good health. Sequenced material: peripheral blood, taken on day 0 of AZD1222 vaccination. CDR3 residues: CATTKGGYTEAFF. DNA of the CDR3: TGTGCCACCACCAAGGGAGGGTACACTGAAGCTTTCTTT. The whole variable domain, filled in from reference TRBV15 and TRBJ1-1, reads DAMVIQNPRYQVTQFGKPVTLSCSQTLNHNVMYWYQQKSSQAPKLLFHYYDKDFNNEADTPDNFQSRRPNTSFCFLDIRSPGLGDTAMYLCATTKGGYTEAFFGQGTRLTVV.